A single sample is the source of the 25 T cell receptor beta chains below, sequenced in a study of shared clonotypes between healthy human individuals. Selected positively for CCR7 and CD45RO-negative, naive CD8 cells excluded terminally differentiated effector memory CD45RA+ cells. Measured with immunoSEQ multiplex PCR; TCRdb has only the in-frame clones, and not every one. Of some 2.1 million clones detected, about 94% appear once; the ten largest clones hold about 1.6%. Specimen: naive CD8+ T cells from PBMCs. The receptors stem from a man aged 18 to 29 in good health. Some clones in this sample may be carry-over from other donors' samples.

The count of this clone is one. The chain carries TRBV5-1 and TRBJ2-1; no reliable D call. The CDR3 runs 14 residues. Deletions cut 7 bases from V and 2 bases from J, with 13 bases between. Germline V gives CDR1 SGHRS, CDR2 YFSETQ. The CDR3 region has the DNA TGCGCCAGCGGCCAACAAGGCCCCTACAATGAGCAGTTCTTC. Its translation is CASGQQGPYNEQFF.

V and J are TRBV7-9 and TRBJ2-1; D perhaps matches TRBD1 (6 bases). This CDR3 has 14 amino acids. The germline V gene has CDR1 SEHNR and CDR2 FQNEAQ (reference sequence). The V end lost 5 bases, the J end lost 7 bases, and 15 bases lay between the germline ends. CDR3 sequence (DNA): TGTGCCAGCAGCGGAGCCCAGGGGATGAATGAGCAGTTCTTC. Its protein is CASSGAQGMNEQFF.

This clone was seen just once. V is TRBV27 and J is TRBJ2-7, with D unclear. V was pared by 4 bases and J by 7 bases, with 17 bases between. The CDR3 totals 14 residues. Germline CDR1 MNHEY, CDR2 SMNVEV (reference sequence). CDR3 protein: CASSSLDRPREQYF. The CDR3 DNA follows: TGTGCCAGCAGTTCTTTGGACCGGCCGAGGGAGCAGTACTTC.

V usage is TRBV19 and J usage is TRBJ2-5; TRBD1 matches 8 bases. The CDR3 contains 14 residues. The junction had 5 bases not matched to a gene; V was cut back by 7 bases and J by 1 base. CDR1 LNHDA and CDR2 SQIVND come from the germline V gene (reference sequence). Here the CDR3 DNA reads TGTGCCAGTAAGTCGGACAGGGTCCAAGAGACCCAGTACTTC. Translating gives CASKSDRVQETQYF.

This chain connects TRBV28 to TRBJ2-7; a weak D match, TRBD1 (5 bases). The germline V and J ends were trimmed by 3 bases and 0 bases, with 15 bases remaining between them. CDR3 length: 16 residues. Per the germline V gene, CDR1 is MDHEN and CDR2 is SYDVKM. The CDR3 sequence is CASSFLQGRSSYEQYF. CDR3 nucleotide sequence: TGTGCCAGCAGTTTTCTCCAGGGCCGGAGCTCCTACGAGCAGTACTTC. The whole variable domain, remainder taken from reference TRBV28 and TRBJ2-7, is DVKVTQSSRYLVKRTGEKVFLECVQDMDHENMFWYRQDPGLGLRLIYFSYDVKMKEKGDIPEGYSVSREKKERFSLILESASTNQTSMYLCASSFLQGRSSYEQYFGPGTRLTVT.

This chain uses TRBV14 with TRBJ2-1, with TRBD2 as a possible D gene (6 bases). V shed 4 bases and J shed 9 bases, with 10 bases lying between them. The CDR3 spans 12 residues. The V gene's germline CDR1 is SGHDN and CDR2 FVKESK. The CDR3 sequence is CASSLAGFEQFF. The DNA of the CDR3 is TGTGCCAGCAGCCTGGCGGGGTTTGAGCAGTTCTTC. Combining the CDR3 with reference TRBV14 and TRBJ2-1 gives the whole variable domain EAGVTQFPSHSVIEKGQTVTLRCDPISGHDNLYWYRRVMGKEIKFLLHFVKESKQDESGMPNNRFLAERTGGTYSTLKVQPAELEDSGVYFCASSLAGFEQFFGPGTRLTVL.

This chain joins TRBV28 and TRBJ1-1; D not certain. CDR3 length: 15 residues. Germline values: CDR1 MDHEN, CDR2 SYDVKM. Trimming shortened V by 3 bases and J by 0 bases, and 11 bases separated the two germline ends. The CDR3 reads CASSLLGTLNTEAFF. The CDR3 DNA is TGTGCCAGCAGTTTGCTGGGCACCTTGAACACTGAAGCTTTCTTT.

Only a few counts were recorded for this clone. V is TRBV29-1 and J is TRBJ1-1; D ambiguous. From germline, CDR1 is SQVTM and CDR2 ANQGSEA. Trimming stripped 3 bases from V and 0 bases from J, with 5 bases between. The CDR3 spans 12 residues. CDR3 residues: CSVDRVNTEAFF. The CDR3 coding sequence is TGCAGCGTTGATAGGGTGAACACTGAAGCTTTCTTT.

The chain employs TRBV27 and TRBJ2-7, with D possibly TRBD2 on 6 matching bases. There are 17 residues in the CDR3. Looked up from germline, CDR1 is MNHEY and CDR2 is SMNVEV (reference sequence). Trimming took off 6 bases at V and 0 bases at J, with 21 bases between the two ends. CDR3 in amino acids: CASRPGTVTGYSYEQYF. CDR3 in DNA: TGTGCCAGCAGGCCCGGGACTGTTACTGGTTACTCCTACGAGCAGTACTTC.

V and J are TRBV6-5 and TRBJ1-2, with D possibly TRBD1 on 5 matching bases. CDR3 length: 15 amino acids. Germline CDR1 reads MNHEY; CDR2 reads SVGAGI. The V gene lost 0 bases and the J gene lost 7 bases, with 15 bases spanning the gap. The CDR3 protein is CASSYSTGLKSGYTF. The DNA for the CDR3 is TGTGCCAGCAGTTACTCAACGGGACTCAAGAGTGGCTACACCTTC.

The J gene is TRBJ2-2, the V gene TRBV4-2; TRBD2 matches at 13 bases. The CDR3 contains 17 residues. Germline V lookup: CDR1 LGHNA, CDR2 YNFKEQ. V shed 4 bases, J shed 5 bases, and the junction held 7 bases outside the gene matches. Written as DNA, the CDR3 is TGTGCCAGCAGCCCCAGGACTAGCGGGAGTGGGACCGGGGAGCTGTTTTTT. Translated: CASSPRTSGSGTGELFF.

Comments on this clone: The identical CDR3 is also encoded by other nucleotide sequences in the sample. This rearrangement joins TRBV11-2 to TRBJ1-1, with D maybe TRBD1 (6 bases). Germline assignment: CDR1 SGHAT and CDR2 FQNNGV. This CDR3 has 14 amino acids. V was shortened by 5 bases and J by 2 bases, with 12 bases between the two germline ends. Here the CDR3 DNA reads TGTGCCAGCAGCAGCAGGGGTGGAAACACTGAAGCTTTCTTT. Encoded protein: CASSSRGGNTEAFF.

This clone was found once. The identical CDR3 is also encoded by other nucleotide sequences in the sample. The chain carries TRBV28 and TRBJ2-7; D is uncertain. The V gene's germline CDR1 is MDHEN and CDR2 SYDVKM. This CDR3 is 11 amino acids long. V lost 3 bases to trimming and J lost 5 bases, with 5 bases between them. Here the CDR3 reads CASSFVNEQYF. Written as DNA, the CDR3 is TGTGCCAGCAGTTTTGTCAACGAGCAGTACTTC.

In regard to this clone: The sample has other DNA sequences that encode this CDR3 too. This rearrangement joins TRBV14 to TRBJ2-3, with no clear D. The CDR3 has 13 residues. Per the germline V gene, CDR1 is SGHDN and CDR2 is FVKESK. V was shortened by 3 bases and J by 6 bases, with 10 bases between the two germline ends. The CDR3 sequence: CASSQAGRDTQYF. CDR3 DNA sequence: TGTGCCAGCAGCCAGGCCGGACGGGATACGCAGTATTTT.

This chain connects TRBV27 to TRBJ2-7; either TRBD1 or TRBD2 may supply D (5 bases each). The CDR3 is 14 residues long. CDR1 and CDR2 (germline): MNHEY, SMNVEV (reference sequence). The V gene lost 2 bases and the J gene lost 5 bases, with 13 bases spanning the gap. CDR3 sequence reads: CASSLGTFLHEQYF. Here the CDR3 DNA reads TGTGCCAGCAGTTTAGGGACGTTCCTCCACGAGCAGTACTTC.

This chain uses TRBV27 with TRBJ1-1, with D possibly being TRBD1 (5 bases). The CDR3 contains 16 residues. Germline V gene sequence: CDR1 MNHEY, CDR2 SMNVEV (reference sequence). Deletions cut 5 bases from V and 6 bases from J, with 22 bases between. The CDR3 coding sequence is TGTGCCAGCAGTCGGTTAGGGACGGAACGTATAGCTGAAGCTTTCTTT. Amino acids: CASSRLGTERIAEAFF.

The CDR3 DNA follows: TGTGCCACCAGCACAGGACGGACGGGAGAGCAGTATTTT. This encodes CATSTGRTGEQYF. The J gene is TRBJ2-3, the V gene TRBV15; the D gene is possibly TRBD2 (6 bases). The germline V gene has CDR1 LNHNV and CDR2 YYDKDF (reference sequence). This CDR3 comprises 13 residues. Trimming cost V 4 bases and J 11 bases, with 16 bases left between them.

This rearrangement joins TRBV7-2 to TRBJ1-5; D unclear. CDR1 and CDR2 (germline): SGHTA, FQGNSA. This CDR3 has 14 amino acids. With 2 bases removed from V and 5 bases from J, the gap between germline ends came to 10 bases. The DNA of the CDR3 is TGTGCCAGCAGCTTAAGGAAAGGCGATCAGCCCCAGCATTTT. Residues: CASSLRKGDQPQHF.

This CDR3 is CASSSTGAAPDEQYF. DNA of the CDR3: TGTGCCAGCAGCTCGACAGGGGCCGCCCCAGACGAGCAGTACTTC. The chain has TRBV6-5 and TRBJ2-7; 8 nucleotides line up with TRBD1. CDR1 and CDR2 from the germline V gene are MNHEY and SVGAGI. This CDR3 is 15 amino acids long. The V gene end was trimmed by 6 bases and the J gene end by 5 bases; junction bases not matched to a gene: 12.

V is TRBV5-1 and J is TRBJ1-2, with D maybe TRBD1 (5 bases). Germline-derived CDR1 and CDR2 are SGHRS and YFSETQ. V was trimmed by 3 bases and J by 4 bases, leaving 16 bases between them. This CDR3 has 15 residues. In nucleotides, the CDR3 is TGCGCCAGCAGCTCCGGGGGGGACGGATCCTATGGCTACACCTTC. Protein sequence: CASSSGGDGSYGYTF.

The chain has TRBV30 and TRBJ2-1, with D possibly TRBD2 on 5 matching bases. The CDR3 has 11 amino acids. The germline V gene has CDR1 GTSNPN and CDR2 SVGIG (reference sequence). Trimming left V 1 base short and J 14 bases short, with 12 bases between. The CDR3 DNA is TGTGCCTGGAGTGGTGGACTTTTTAAGTTCTTC. This sequence encodes CAWSGGLFKFF.

This chain uses TRBV9 with TRBJ1-5; D gene uncertain. Germline V gives CDR1 SGDLS, CDR2 YYNGEE. With 3 bases removed from V and 4 bases from J, the gap between germline ends came to 17 bases. The CDR3 runs to 16 residues. The CDR3 sequence is CASSAWGGFANQPQHF. CDR3 coding DNA: TGTGCCAGCAGCGCCTGGGGAGGATTTGCAAATCAGCCCCAGCATTTT. The complete variable domain, with remaining parts taken from reference TRBV9 and TRBJ1-5, reads DSGVTQTPKHLITATGQRVTLRCSPRSGDLSVYWYQQSLDQGLQFLIQYYNGEERAKGNILERFSAQQFPDLHSELNLSSLELGDSALYFCASSAWGGFANQPQHFGDGTRLSIL.

The chain couples TRBV19 to TRBJ2-1; possible D gene TRBD2, 5 bases. CDR1 and CDR2 (germline): LNHDA, SQIVND (reference sequence). Trimming took off 7 bases at V and 4 bases at J, with 8 bases between the two ends. The CDR3 extends over 12 amino acids. CDR3 sequence (DNA): TGTGCCAGTATCGGGGAGTACAATGAGCAGTTCTTC. Amino acid sequence: CASIGEYNEQFF.

This chain uses TRBV4-1 with TRBJ1-1; the match to TRBD1 covers 7 bases. The CDR3 has 15 amino acids. CDR1 and CDR2 (germline): MGHRA, YSYEKL. The J segment lost 0 bases and the V segment lost 4 bases, leaving 5 bases of the junction unmatched. CDR3 DNA sequence: TGCGCCAGCAGCCCCCTGGACAGGTTGAACACTGAAGCTTTCTTT. This translates into CASSPLDRLNTEAFF.

This rearrangement joins TRBV13 to TRBJ2-1, with 12 bases identical to TRBD2. Germline CDR1 reads PRHDT; CDR2 reads FYEKMQ (reference sequence). The CDR3 sequence is 15 residues long. J was trimmed by 8 bases and V by 0 bases; bases with no gene match: 2. In DNA form, the CDR3 reads TGTGCCAGCAGCTTAGGGACTAGCGGGAGCTATGAGCAGTTCTTC. It yields the protein CASSLGTSGSYEQFF.